These 5 T cell receptor beta chains were all obtained from the same sample, sequenced in a study of T and B cells in COVID-19 patients. From blood, 250-500 ng of genomic DNA served as TRB template. BIOMED2 TRB-A/B primer pools were used in multiplex TRB PCR. In TCRdb, the multiplex PCR reads were re-called with MiXCR into one record per CDR3 protein. Of 15,000 to 20,000 distinct CDR3 sequences in the sample, around 30% were seen once. The sequencing sample was made of blood. These receptors were collected from a human donor who had recovered from COVID-19.

CDR3 coding DNA: TGTGCCAGCAGGCGGTCAACTTTGGCGGGCAATGAGCAGTTCTTC. Translation: CASRRSTLAGNEQFF. The chain employs TRBV27 and TRBJ2-1, with a weak D call TRBD2 (5 bases). CDR1 and CDR2 from the germline V gene are MNHEY and SMNVEV (reference sequence). The CDR3 consists of 15 residues. The V gene lost 6 bases and the J gene lost 6 bases, with 18 bases spanning the gap.

The chain joins TRBV5-1 to TRBJ1-1; D might be TRBD1 (5 bases). Germline values: CDR1 SGHRS, CDR2 YFSETQ. Trimming took off 4 bases at V and 1 base at J, with 11 bases between the two ends. CDR3 length: 14 amino acids. For the CDR3, the DNA is TGCGCCAGCAGCCCCCCTGGGGGGAACACTGAAGCTTTCTTT. It yields the protein CASSPPGGNTEAFF.

The rearrangement links TRBV20-1 to TRBJ2-1; TRBD2 aligns across 7 bases. This CDR3 is built from 14 residues. Losses at the gene ends were 7 bases for V and 5 bases for J; bases not matched to a gene: 11. CDR1 and CDR2 from the germline V gene are DFQATT and SNEGSKA (reference sequence). The CDR3 nucleotides are TGCAGTGTCAAAGGGACCCTAGCGGACAATGAGCAGTTCTTC. Translation: CSVKGTLADNEQFF.

The genes are TRBV24-1 and TRBJ2-2; 9 bases are shared with TRBD2. The V and J ends lost 7 bases and 0 bases, in that order; junction bases with no gene match: 8. The CDR3 runs to 17 residues. Germline V gives CDR1 KGHDR, CDR2 SFDVKD. CDR3 in DNA: TGTGCCACCAGGGGGGCGGGGGGGTCATCGAACACCGGGGAGCTGTTTTTT. Protein sequence: CATRGAGGSSNTGELFF.

This clonotype is labeled medium-sized. V gene TRBV29-1 combines with J gene TRBJ1-2; D not resolved. Germline V gene lookup returns CDR1 SQVTM and CDR2 ANQGSEA. Between the trimmed V and J ends, which lost 7 bases and 7 bases, there was a span of 19 bases. This CDR3 has 13 amino acids. The chain's CDR3 is CSAREWDVAGYTF. CDR3 nucleotides: TGCAGCGCGCGGGAGTGGGATGTCGCTGGCTACACCTTC. The full variable domain, its missing parts supplied by reference TRBV29-1 and TRBJ1-2, is SAVISQKPSRDICQRGTSLTIQCQVDSQVTMMFWYRQQPGQSLTLIATANQGSEATYESGFVIDKFPISRPNLTFSTLTVSNMSPEDSSIYLCSAREWDVAGYTFGSGTRLTVV.